The T cell receptor beta chain under discussion was sequenced for a study of circulating and synovial CD4+ cells in juvenile arthritis. Study-level points and caveats: Compared with bulk blood, circulating pathogenic-like lymphocytes shared substantially more CDR3 sequences with synovial T cells. CPL and bulk CD4 samples differed at least tenfold in T cell genomes. Bulk blood CD4 repertoires were more diverse than these.

Deletions cut 6 bases from V and 2 bases from J, with 15 bases between. There are 15 residues in the CDR3. Germline CDR1 and CDR2: MNHEY and SVGAGI. Samples derive from patients with active juvenile idiopathic arthritis. TCRdb's copy holds only in-frame clones and misses some; the assay was immunoSEQ multiplex PCR. Of 30,000 or so clones in the sample, nearly 95% were seen once. Concerning this clone: Its specificity is unknown.

Specimen: CD4+ T cells from blood. The clonotype originates from a human donor with juvenile idiopathic arthritis. The V call is TRBV6-5, the J call TRBJ2-3, with D perhaps matching TRBD2 (6 bases). CDR3 in DNA: TGTGCCAGCAGGTCGGGACTCATAATCACAGATACGCAGTATTTT. This sequence encodes CASRSGLIITDTQYF.